Here is one TCR beta chain with its context. This sample was taken from a study of cytomegalovirus exposure and HLA in healthy donors. There are 16 residues in the CDR3. The ends lost 5 bases at V and 0 bases at J; junction bases unmatched: 5. Germline-derived CDR1 and CDR2 are SEHNR and FQNEAQ (reference sequence). PCR primers comprised 60 Vbeta and 13 Jbeta primers. Libraries were prepared by immunoSEQ multiplex PCR; TCRdb keeps only in-frame clonotypes and omits some of them. The top ten clones hold 7.3% of a sample with 100,000 to 150,000 clones, about 70% of them seen once. The sequencing sample was made of PBMCs. The V and J genes are TRBV7-9 and TRBJ2-7; 12 positions match TRBD2. This receptor was identified in a male donor in good health and CMV-seronegative. The CDR3 sequence is CASSSLAGGISYEQYF. The CDR3 bases are TGTGCCAGCAGCAGTCTAGCGGGAGGGATCTCCTACGAGCAGTACTTC.